This T cell receptor beta chain emerged from a study of Graves' ophthalmopathy and Graves' hyperthyroidism. The overall study: The blood sample was drawn at first diagnosis and before any treatment.

The length of the CDR3 is 15 residues. The germline V gene encodes CDR1 WSHSY and CDR2 SAAADI. V lost 3 bases to trimming and J lost 0 bases; unmatched junction nucleotides: 5. Study results and caveats: Ophthalmopathy progression predictions by the model showed roughly 77% specificity and approximately 71% sensitivity. Most expanded thyroid clonotypes above 0.001 frequency also appeared in blood. Ophthalmopathy and stable hyperthyroidism were discriminated by a 13-signature model, with over 85% sensitivity and 65% to 83% specificity.

This clonotype was observed at least ten times. What it binds is not known. RNA transcripts yielded amplified TCR beta CDR3 regions. The first-round RT-PCR employed HTBI primers together with the Qiagen OneStep RT-PCR kit. A multiplex PCR was then performed as the second round. TCRdb recomputed calls from the multiplex PCR reads with MiXCR, one row per CDR3 protein. The table has about 620,000 distinct CDR3 sequences, 22% seen once. What was sequenced was peripheral blood. This chain joins TRBV10-2 and TRBJ2-7, with TRBD1 matching 7 bases. This sequence was found in a young woman with stable Graves' hyperthyroidism. Some clones in this sample may be carry-over from other donors' samples. The DNA for the CDR3 is TGCGCCAGCAGTGATACAGGGGTGAGCTCCTACGAGCAGTACTTC. Translation gives CASSDTGVSSYEQYF.